This passage covers 2 T cell receptor beta chains from one sample sequenced in a study of CD8 T cells in ankylosing spondylitis. Each CDR3 protein is one row after TCRdb ran MiXCR on the 5' RACE reads. The sample has 250,000 or so distinct CDR3 sequences, about 18% seen once; the top ten hold more than 25%. Sequenced input: blood, either unsorted or a sorted T cell fraction (not recorded which). These receptors were obtained from a male donor with ankylosing spondylitis or in good health (not recorded which).

This clonotype has more than one count but fewer than ten. This rearrangement joins TRBV7-6 to TRBJ2-7, with 8 bases identical to TRBD1. The CDR3 is made up of 15 amino acids. The junction had 10 bases not matched to a gene; V was cut back by 5 bases and J by 4 bases. The germline V gene encodes CDR1 SGHVS and CDR2 FNYEAQ. CDR3 DNA: TGTGCCAGCAGCCTTAGCCGGACAGGGAGGTACGAGCAGTACTTC. Amino acid sequence: CASSLSRTGRYEQYF.

This clonotype has just a few counts. The CDR3 nucleotides read TGTGCCAGCAGCTCGACAGGACCTGAAGCTTTCTTT. Translation gives CASSSTGPEAFF. V and J are TRBV11-2 and TRBJ1-1; D is perhaps TRBD1 (6 bases). V shed 4 bases and J shed 6 bases, with 9 bases lying between them. This CDR3 contains 12 residues. Per the germline V gene, CDR1 is SGHAT and CDR2 is FQNNGV.